Listed here are 26 T cell receptor beta chains from one sample, sequenced in a study of cytomegalovirus exposure and HLA in healthy donors. PCR primers comprised 60 Vbeta and 13 Jbeta primers. The repertoire was sequenced with immunoSEQ multiplex PCR; TCRdb's copy has only in-frame clones and lacks some. The table includes about 110,000 clones, 80% to 85% detected once. The sample consisted of PBMCs. These receptors originate from a woman aged 55-75 years in good health and CMV-seropositive.

The V call is TRBV7-9, the J call TRBJ1-5; 8 bases fit TRBD1. Losses at the gene ends were 1 base for V and 3 bases for J; bases not matched to a gene: 2. CDR1 and CDR2 from the germline V gene are SEHNR and FQNEAQ (reference sequence). This CDR3 region has 15 residues. The CDR3, as DNA: TGTGCCAGCAGCTTAGGACAGGGGATCAATCAGCCCCAGCATTTT. This gives the protein CASSLGQGINQPQHF.

Comments on this clone: The same CDR3 can be traced to other DNA sequences in this sample. The chain joins TRBV7-8 to TRBJ2-3, with 8 bases that match TRBD2. Germline loops: CDR1 SGHVS, CDR2 FQNEAQ. The CDR3 sequence is 18 residues long. V lost 5 bases to trimming and J lost 6 bases; unmatched junction nucleotides: 19. CDR3 residues: CASSPKTGGGLSVDTQYF. The CDR3 DNA follows: TGTGCCAGCAGCCCTAAAACCGGGGGGGGACTATCGGTGGATACGCAGTATTTT.

This clone was counted a few times. The V gene is TRBV4-1, the J gene TRBJ2-7, with 8 bases aligning to TRBD1. With 1 base clipped from V and 2 bases from J, the junction kept 7 bases outside the gene matches. The CDR3 is 16 amino acids. Germline loops: CDR1 MGHRA, CDR2 YSYEKL. The CDR3 loop is CASSQAIDRGAYEQYF. DNA for the CDR3: TGCGCCAGCAGCCAAGCGATAGACAGGGGCGCCTACGAGCAGTACTTC.

This chain joins TRBV6-6 and TRBJ1-2, with D perhaps matching TRBD1 (6 bases). Germline V lookup: CDR1 MNHNY, CDR2 SVGAGI (reference sequence). CDR3 length: 13 residues. Deletions cut 5 bases from V and 2 bases from J, with 9 bases between. CDR3 protein: CASSRQENYGYTF. CDR3 sequence (DNA): TGTGCCAGCAGTAGACAGGAAAACTATGGCTACACCTTC.

V usage is TRBV4-1 and J usage is TRBJ2-3; 9 bases are a match to TRBD1. The V and J ends lost 4 bases and 4 bases, in that order; junction bases with no gene match: 6. CDR3 length equals 15 residues. From germline, CDR1 is MGHRA and CDR2 YSYEKL. Here the CDR3 reads CASSRRTGVSDTQYF. The CDR3 DNA follows: TGCGCCAGCAGCCGACGGACAGGGGTTTCAGATACGCAGTATTTT.

This clone was seen a single time. The chain is built from TRBV4-2 and TRBJ2-1, with 8 positions matching TRBD2. The germline V gene has CDR1 LGHNA and CDR2 YNFKEQ. The CDR3 runs 14 residues. After removal of 6 bases from V and 4 bases from J, the junction contained 5 bases not matched to a gene. CDR3 DNA sequence: TGTGCCAGCAGAGGTAGCGGGACTTACAATGAGCAGTTCTTC. Protein sequence: CASRGSGTYNEQFF.

V is TRBV4-1 and J is TRBJ2-3, with TRBD1 as a possible D gene (5 bases). The CDR3 extends over 17 amino acids. Trimming took 1 base from V and 3 from J, leaving 17 bases between them. Germline loops: CDR1 MGHRA, CDR2 YSYEKL. CDR3 bases: TGCGCCAGCAGCCAAGTAGGGGTGGAAAAGTTTACAGATACGCAGTATTTT. Its protein product is CASSQVGVEKFTDTQYF.

J is TRBJ1-1 and V is TRBV29-1; 8 bases fit TRBD1. This CDR3 comprises 12 residues. V lost 4 bases to trimming and J lost 4 bases; unmatched junction nucleotides: 2. The germline V gene encodes CDR1 SQVTM and CDR2 ANQGSEA. CDR3 sequence reads: CSVATGATEAFF. CDR3 DNA: TGCAGCGTTGCGACAGGGGCCACTGAAGCTTTCTTT.

The rearrangement joins TRBV7-9 to TRBJ2-1; the match to TRBD2 covers 11 bases. Trimming took 0 bases from V and 5 from J; bases not matched to a gene: 0. In germline, CDR1 is SEHNR, CDR2 FQNEAQ (reference sequence). The CDR3 sequence is 15 residues long. The CDR3 coding sequence is TGTGCCAGCAGCTTAGCGGGACTAGCGGACAATGAGCAGTTCTTC. Translating it yields CASSLAGLADNEQFF.

This chain uses TRBV14 with TRBJ2-1, with D possibly being TRBD1 (5 bases). The CDR3 consists of 15 residues. V lost 2 bases and J 7 bases, leaving 15 bases between the germline ends. Per germline, CDR1 SGHDN and CDR2 FVKESK. CDR3 sequence: CASSQLSDSPNEQFF. The CDR3, as DNA: TGTGCCAGCAGCCAACTCTCTGACAGCCCTAATGAGCAGTTCTTC.

V and J are TRBV9 and TRBJ1-6; D unresolved. The CDR3 has 15 amino acids. Trimming removed 0 bases at V and 10 bases at J, with 14 bases between. Germline values: CDR1 SGDLS, CDR2 YYNGEE. The CDR3 DNA follows: TGTGCCAGCAGCGTAGACGGGTTAGAGAACTCACCCCTCCACTTT. It yields the protein CASSVDGLENSPLHF.

Turning to this clone: Other DNA variants within this sample encode the same CDR3. The rearrangement joins TRBV6-1 to TRBJ1-1; 8 nucleotides line up with TRBD1. The CDR3 loop spans 16 amino acids. Losses at the gene ends were 2 bases for V and 5 bases for J; bases not matched to a gene: 10. CDR1 MNHNS and CDR2 SASEGT come from the germline V gene. The CDR3 region is CASSEWRTGGNTEAFF. In DNA form, the CDR3 reads TGTGCCAGCAGTGAATGGAGAACAGGGGGAAATACTGAAGCTTTCTTT.

There are a few counts of this clone. V is TRBV19 and J is TRBJ1-5, with D perhaps TRBD1 (6 bases). Trimming took off 5 bases at V and 0 bases at J, with 23 bases between the two ends. This CDR3 has 19 residues. Per germline, CDR1 LNHDA and CDR2 SQIVND (reference sequence). The CDR3 protein is CASSSPGGASRYSNQPQHF. CDR3 bases: TGTGCCAGTAGTTCTCCCGGGGGGGCCAGTAGGTATAGCAATCAGCCCCAGCATTTT.

This chain connects TRBV27 to TRBJ1-1; TRBD1 matches 8 bases. V lost 1 base to trimming and J lost 1 base; unmatched junction nucleotides: 5. Germline loops: CDR1 MNHEY, CDR2 SMNVEV (reference sequence). The CDR3 sequence is 16 residues long. CDR3 DNA: TGTGCCAGCAGTTTATATGGGACAGGTGGGAACACTGAAGCTTTCTTT. The encoded protein is CASSLYGTGGNTEAFF.

This chain uses TRBV12-2 with TRBJ2-7; the table's D call, TRBD1, was not checked against the DNA. TRBV12-2 is designated a pseudogene. The CDR3 extends over 20 amino acids. The CDR3 nucleotides are TGTGCAAGTCGCTTAGCAATAGGGGACAGCGGGCTCCCGCGACACTACGAGCAGTACTTC. It encodes CASRLAIGDSGLPRHYEQYF.

A word on this clone: The junction departs from the called germline gene at one end, perhaps through a read error. Other DNA sequences in the sample encode the same CDR3. The genes are TRBV6-5 and TRBJ1-4; 7 nucleotides match TRBD1. The CDR3 extends over 16 amino acids. Per germline, CDR1 MNHEY and CDR2 SVGAGI. CDR3 protein: CASSSIYRGTNEKLFF. CDR3 DNA sequence: TGTGCCAGCAGTTCCATTTACAGGGGAACTAATGAAAAGCTGTTTTTT.

The V gene is TRBV5-8, the J gene TRBJ2-3; D remains unclear. Trimming pared 1 base from V and 4 bases from J, leaving 10 bases between. The CDR3 loop spans 14 amino acids. In germline, CDR1 is SGHTS, CDR2 YDEGEE. The CDR3 nucleotides are TGTGCCAGCAGCTTGTTTATGGCCCCAGATACGCAGTATTTT. It yields the protein CASSLFMAPDTQYF.

The chain has TRBV7-6 and TRBJ2-6; a weak D match, TRBD2 (7 bases). In germline, CDR1 is SGHVS, CDR2 FNYEAQ. Trimming took 1 base from V and 2 from J, leaving 9 bases between them. This CDR3 has 16 amino acids. CDR3 in DNA: TGTGCCAGCAGCTTAGTAGGGGGGGCTGGGGCCAACGTCCTGACTTTC. It codes for CASSLVGGAGANVLTF.

This clone was detected only a few times. The CDR3 DNA follows: TGTGCCAGCTCACCACGGGCGTCTGACTACGAGCAGTACTTC. Residues: CASSPRASDYEQYF. The chain links TRBV18 to TRBJ2-7; D is unclear. Trimming took off 1 base at V and 3 bases at J, with 10 bases between the two ends. The CDR3 totals 14 residues. Germline V CDR1 and CDR2: KGHSH, LQKENI.

The rearrangement uses TRBV9 and TRBJ2-5, with 13 bases aligning to TRBD2. The end of the DNA is better explained by TRBJ2-7, so the J call may be wrong. Germline assignment: CDR1 SGDLS and CDR2 YYNGEE. CDR3 length: 18 residues. In DNA form, the CDR3 reads TGTGCCAGCAGCCCCAGGACTAGCGGGAGCTCCCCCTACTACGAGCAGTACTTC. Amino acids: CASSPRTSGSSPYYEQYF.

V usage is TRBV5-4 and J usage is TRBJ2-1; a weak D match, TRBD1 (6 bases). The CDR3 is 14 amino acids. Trimming pared 4 bases from V and 7 bases from J, leaving 15 bases between. From germline, CDR1 is SGHNT and CDR2 YYREEE (reference sequence). The CDR3 here is CASSPPPGDNEQFF. CDR3 in DNA: TGTGCCAGCAGCCCCCCCCCAGGGGATAATGAGCAGTTCTTC.

This sequence joins TRBV7-6 and TRBJ2-7, with a weak D call TRBD2 (5 bases). Germline V lookup: CDR1 SGHVS, CDR2 FNYEAQ. V lost 1 base and J 8 bases, leaving 15 bases between the germline ends. The CDR3 runs 14 residues. CDR3 nucleotides: TGTGCCAGCAGCTTAGAAGAGGGTGCTCCCAAGCAGTACTTC. Protein product: CASSLEEGAPKQYF.

V usage is TRBV29-1 and J usage is TRBJ1-2; a weak D match, TRBD1 (6 bases). This CDR3 is 14 amino acids long. Germline assignment: CDR1 SQVTM and CDR2 ANQGSEA. V lost 6 bases, J lost 7 bases, and 21 bases lay in between. The CDR3 protein is CSVGQAGRSGGYTF. Here the CDR3 DNA reads TGCAGCGTGGGACAAGCGGGACGTTCCGGTGGCTACACCTTC. The full variable domain, its missing parts supplied by reference TRBV29-1 and TRBJ1-2, is SAVISQKPSRDICQRGTSLTIQCQVDSQVTMMFWYRQQPGQSLTLIATANQGSEATYESGFVIDKFPISRPNLTFSTLTVSNMSPEDSSIYLCSVGQAGRSGGYTFGSGTRLTVV.

The chain uses TRBV5-4 and TRBJ2-7; the D gene is possibly TRBD1 (6 bases). The CDR3 totals 17 residues. V lost 4 bases, J lost 2 bases, and 22 bases lay in between. CDR1 and CDR2 (germline): SGHNT, YYREEE (reference sequence). The CDR3 loop reads CASSRRDTRDSAYEQYF. The DNA for the CDR3 is TGTGCCAGCAGCCGACGGGACACAAGGGATTCAGCCTACGAGCAGTACTTC.

The chain is built from TRBV5-1 and TRBJ2-1; D is possibly TRBD1 (5 bases). Trimming took 0 bases from V and 6 from J, leaving 13 bases between them. The germline V gene has CDR1 SGHRS and CDR2 YFSETQ. The CDR3 has 15 residues. This CDR3 is CASSLAGQWGNEQFF. CDR3 DNA sequence: TGCGCCAGCAGCTTGGCAGGGCAGTGGGGCAATGAGCAGTTCTTC.

V usage is TRBV29-1 and J usage is TRBJ1-2; D gene unclear. The CDR3 spans 17 residues. CDR1 and CDR2 from the germline V gene are SQVTM and ANQGSEA. V gave up 1 base and J gave up 4 bases, with 22 bases separating them. CDR3 protein: CSVEAAGSARGFYGYTF. In DNA, the CDR3 is TGCAGCGTTGAAGCGGCGGGATCCGCTCGGGGATTCTATGGCTACACCTTC.